What follows describes a single TCR beta chain. The antigen is unknown. This CDR3 is 14 amino acids long. CDR1 is SNHLY, CDR2 FYNNEI, per germline. V lost 7 bases and J 8 bases, leaving 20 bases between the germline ends. It was with 60 Vbeta and 13 Jbeta primers that the PCR ran. Clones were sequenced by immunoSEQ multiplex PCR, and TCRdb holds only the in-frame ones, with some missing. The table lists 250,000 to 350,000 clones, roughly 89% of them singletons. These data originate in a study of cytomegalovirus exposure and HLA in healthy donors. Overall study results and limits: Of the V segments, some could not be distinguished, including TRBV6-2 and TRBV6-3, and were excluded. Reports indicate that TCR beta sequences accurately predicted the HLA-A and HLA-B alleles of most subjects. Presence/absence analyses took donor sequencing depth as roughly uniform.

This receptor was obtained from a woman aged 18-29 years in good health and CMV-seronegative. Source material: PBMCs. The chain links TRBV2 to TRBJ1-1, with D possibly being TRBD1 (6 bases). The chain's CDR3 is CASTQGGGGTEAFF. The DNA for the CDR3 is TGTGCCAGCACCCAAGGGGGGGGCGGAACCGAAGCTTTCTTT. Complete variable domain (other parts from reference TRBV2 and TRBJ1-1): EPEVTQTPSHQVTQMGQEVILRCVPISNHLYFYWYRQILGQKVEFLVSFYNNEISEKSEIFDDQFSVERPDGSNFTLKIRSTKLEDSAMYFCASTQGGGGTEAFFGQGTRLTVV.